The 30 T cell receptor beta chains in this list originate from one sample, sequenced in a study of tumor and adjacent non-tumor tissue in lung cancer. No cell sorting was done before RNA was extracted from the tissue. This non-tumor lung sample came from over 3 cm beyond the tumor edge. A modified ARM-PCR protocol with three rounds of nested PCR amplified TCRbeta. TCRdb reprocessed the multiplex PCR reads with MiXCR, giving one entry per CDR3 protein. Of about 76,000 distinct CDR3 sequences in the sample, 65% to 85% were seen once. The sequenced material came from distant non-tumor lung tissue. All receptors come from a man aged 60 to 69 with non-small cell lung cancer.

This chain joins TRBV20-1 and TRBJ2-7, with 7 bases lining up with TRBD2. V lost 6 bases, J lost 3 bases, and 8 bases stayed unmatched. Germline loops: CDR1 DFQATT, CDR2 SNEGSKA (reference sequence). CDR3 length: 13 residues. In nucleotides, the CDR3 is TGCAGTGCAGCTGGGACTACTTACTACGAGCAGTACTTC. This encodes CSAAGTTYYEQYF.

A note on this clonotype: At one end the junction does not follow the germline gene, possibly because of a read error. The chain uses TRBV20-1 and TRBJ1-3; D perhaps matches TRBD1 (5 bases). In germline, CDR1 is DFQATT, CDR2 SNEGSKA (reference sequence). The CDR3 sequence is 11 residues long. CDR3 sequence reads: CYARVVDTIYF. The CDR3 coding sequence is TGCTATGCTAGAGTAGTGGACACTATATATTTT.

As regards this clonotype: The final CDR3 position lacks the conserved phenylalanine or tryptophan, pointing to a likely read error. This chain links TRBV20-1 with TRBJ1-3; D unresolved. Trimming took 8 bases from V and 3 from J, leaving 14 bases between them. The CDR3 sequence is 13 residues long. Germline values: CDR1 DFQATT, CDR2 SNEGSKA (reference sequence). CDR3 residues: CSTPTIFGNTIYI. The CDR3 DNA reads as TGCAGTACCCCGACTATCTTTGGAAACACCATATATATT.

Note on this clonotype: The CDR3 ends on some other residue instead of the conserved phenylalanine or tryptophan, so this is likely a read error. The J gene is TRBJ2-7, the V gene TRBV4-3, with D unclear. The CDR3 consists of 14 residues. Germline-derived CDR1 and CDR2 are LGHNA and YSLEER. Trimming removed 0 bases at V and 4 bases at J, with 10 bases between. CDR3 loop: CASSQDSKGYEQYL. Written as DNA, the CDR3 is TGCGCCAGCAGCCAAGATAGTAAAGGTTACGAGCAGTACTTA.

About this clonotype: The junction and the germline gene differ at one end; a read error may be behind it. DNA of the CDR3: TGCAGTGATAGAGACCAGCGGGTGTCCTACGAGCAGTACTTC. Translated, it gives CSDRDQRVSYEQYF. The chain recombines TRBV20-1 with TRBJ2-7; possible D gene TRBD2, 6 bases. The CDR3 loop spans 14 amino acids. CDR1 is DFQATT, CDR2 SNEGSKA, per germline (reference sequence).

Details on this clonotype: This clone may be a read error of a much larger clone one base away. The chain joins TRBV5-6 to TRBJ1-6; maybe TRBD1 (5 bases). CDR3 length: 14 amino acids. Germline lookup yields CDR1 SGHDT and CDR2 YYEEEE. The CDR3, as DNA: TGTGCCAGCAGCTTGACGACAGCCAGTTCACCCATCCACTTT. Translated: CASSLTTASSPIHF.

In regard to this clonotype: The junction departs from the called germline gene at one end, perhaps through a read error. The chain's CDR3 is CASNLDRLAGVGNGQFF. CDR3 nucleotides: TGTGCCAGCAACTTAGATCGACTAGCGGGAGTAGGTAATGGACAGTTCTTC. V usage is TRBV11-3 and J usage is TRBJ2-1; 12 bases are a match to TRBD2. CDR1 is SGHNT and CDR2 is YENEEA in the germline V gene. CDR3 length equals 17 residues.

This chain uses TRBV12-1 with TRBJ2-1; the listed D gene, TRBD2, was not tested against the DNA. TRBV12-1 is a pseudogene locus. There are 15 residues in the CDR3. CDR3: CASSSVVGVADEQFF. The CDR3 DNA reads TGTGCCAGCAGCTCTGTGGTGGGAGTTGCTGATGAGCAGTTCTTC.

This rearrangement joins TRBV28 to TRBJ2-7; 7 bases match TRBD2. The CDR3 runs 14 residues. The V gene end was trimmed by 5 bases and the J gene end by 2 bases; junction bases not matched to a gene: 6. In germline, CDR1 is MDHEN, CDR2 SYDVKM. Here the CDR3 DNA reads TGTGCCAGCAGTATAGGCGGGAGCGCCTACGAGCAGTACTTC. It codes for CASSIGGSAYEQYF.

A remark on this clonotype: An end of the junction does not agree with germline; a read error may underlie this. The rearrangement joins TRBV11-3 to TRBJ2-5, with 7 bases matching TRBD2. This CDR3 has 14 amino acids. Germline CDR1 and CDR2: SGHNT and YENEEA. The CDR3 nucleotides read TGTGCCAACAGCATTAGGGTGCGGGGGGAGACCCAGTACTTC. This codes for CANSIRVRGETQYF.

With regard to this clonotype: Relative to the germline gene, one junction end is altered; a read error may explain this. The chain links TRBV11-3 to TRBJ2-3, with TRBD1 matching over 9 bases. This CDR3 has 15 residues. CDR1 and CDR2 from the germline V gene are SGHNT and YENEEA. CDR3 in amino acids: CASSIDRGQGDTQYF. The CDR3 DNA sequence: TGTGCCAGCAGCATAGATAGGGGACAGGGAGATACGCAGTATTTT.

To note about this clonotype: The CDR3 carries no conserved terminal phenylalanine or tryptophan, so it likely arises from a read error. The rearrangement links TRBV20-1 to TRBJ2-7; D is unresolved. The CDR3 runs 12 residues. Per germline, CDR1 DFQATT and CDR2 SNEGSKA (reference sequence). The CDR3, as DNA: TGCAGTGCTAGTACGGTCACCTACGTGCAGTACCTC. Its protein is CSASTVTYVQYL.

This clonotype was seen ten or more times. CDR3 sequence: CASGLDHTGSYEQYF. CDR3 sequence (DNA): TGTGCTAGTGGTTTGGACCACACGGGGAGCTACGAGCAGTACTTC. The V gene is TRBV12-5, the J gene TRBJ2-7, with D tentatively TRBD2 (5 bases). The V gene lost 1 base and the J gene lost 3 bases, with 13 bases spanning the gap. Germline V gene data show CDR1 as LGHNT and CDR2 as FRNRAP. The CDR3 sequence is 15 residues long.

The rearrangement joins TRBV29-1 to TRBJ1-1; D gene uncertain. Per germline, CDR1 SQVTM and CDR2 ANQGSEA. The CDR3 extends over 12 amino acids. Written as DNA, the CDR3 is TGCAGTGTTCCAGGTTTGGGCACTGAAGCTTTCTTT. The encoded protein is CSVPGLGTEAFF.

As concerns this clonotype: The CDR3 does not close with the conserved phenylalanine or tryptophan, likely indicating a read error. The chain is built from TRBV6-2 or TRBV6-3 and TRBJ2-1; D remains unclear. Germline V gene sequence: CDR1 MNHEY, CDR2 SVGEGT. This CDR3 is 14 amino acids long. V was pared by 10 bases and J by 6 bases, with 19 bases between. The CDR3 loop reads CANTDRIARNEQFL. The CDR3 DNA reads TGTGCCAACACCGACCGGATTGCCCGCAATGAGCAGTTCTTA.

As to this clonotype: The CDR3 carries no conserved terminal phenylalanine or tryptophan, so it likely arises from a read error. No DNA is shown, since the ends of the CDR3 on it are uncertain; the CDR3 is the one TCRdb lists. This chain links TRBV4-2 with TRBJ1-1; the listed D gene, TRBD1, was not tested against the DNA. The CDR3 spans 16 residues, counting both ends. The V gene's germline CDR1 is LGHNA and CDR2 YNFKEQ. The CDR3 sequence is CASSQVGQLENTETFI.

A note on this clonotype: This could be a read error, since a much larger clone is one nucleotide away. The chain combines TRBV12-3 or TRBV12-4 with TRBJ2-2; possible D gene TRBD2, 5 bases. CDR3 length: 11 residues. The CDR3 loop reads CVSSRLGELFF. The CDR3 nucleotides are TGTGTCAGCAGCCGACTAGGGGAGCTGTTTTTT.

As for this clonotype: Lacking the conserved final phenylalanine or tryptophan, this CDR3 likely reflects a read error. Because the CDR3's place on the DNA is in doubt, the DNA is left out and the CDR3 is given as listed by TCRdb. This chain links TRBV4-3 with TRBJ1-4; no DNA check was done on the table's D call, TRBD1. Inclusive of both ends, the CDR3 amounts to 18 amino acids. Germline loops: CDR1 LGHNA, CDR2 YSLEER. CDR3: CASSQDFTGGATKEKLFY.

This sequence joins TRBV20-1 and TRBJ2-5; no definite D call. Germline loops: CDR1 DFQATT, CDR2 SNEGSKA (reference sequence). V lost 0 bases, J lost 5 bases, and 7 bases lay in between. The CDR3 is 12 amino acids. The CDR3 DNA sequence: TGCAGTGCTAGAGAGGTCTGTGAGACCCAGTACTTC. Its translation is CSAREVCETQYF.

This clonotype appeared once. A read error may account for a junction end that differs from germline. CDR3 amino acids: CASSLGGQGANNHPQHF. The CDR3 DNA sequence: TGTGCCAGCAGTCTAGGTGGGCAGGGGGCGAACAATCACCCCCAGCATTTT. V gene TRBV12-3 or TRBV12-4 combines with J gene TRBJ1-5; 8 nucleotides agree with TRBD1. The CDR3 extends over 17 amino acids.

In the case of this clonotype: Relative to the germline gene, one junction end is altered; a read error may explain this. V gene TRBV11-2 combines with J gene TRBJ2-7; 8 bases map to TRBD1. CDR3 length: 17 amino acids. Germline lookup yields CDR1 SGHAT and CDR2 FQNNGV. The CDR3 region is CASSRVGQAFEFYEQYF. The CDR3 DNA sequence: TGTGCCAGCAGCCGGGTGGGACAGGCCTTCGAATTCTACGAACAGTACTTC.

The V gene is TRBV29-1, the J gene TRBJ1-1; D call uncertain. Per germline, CDR1 SQVTM and CDR2 ANQGSEA. V was cut by 4 bases and J by 7 bases, with 7 bases left in between. This CDR3 region has 10 residues. CDR3 sequence (DNA): TGCAGCGTTGCCACCGGTGAAGCTTTCTTT. This encodes CSVATGEAFF.

This clonotype was found once. At one of its ends the junction is not consistent with the germline gene, which may arise from a read error. V and J are TRBV11-2 and TRBJ2-6, with 11 bases identical to TRBD2. From germline, CDR1 is SGHAT and CDR2 FQNNGV. The CDR3 extends over 18 amino acids. This CDR3 reads CASSPTSGGATRDNVLTF. In nucleotides, the CDR3 is TGTGCCAGCAGTCCAACTAGCGGGGGAGCCACTAGGGACAACGTCCTGACGTTC.

Note on this clonotype: Since the CDR3 does not end with the conserved phenylalanine or tryptophan, this likely comes from a read error. The genes are TRBV11-2 and TRBJ1-1, with D perhaps matching TRBD1 (5 bases). Trimming removed 9 bases at V and 4 bases at J, with 18 bases between. This CDR3 spans 14 amino acids. Germline values: CDR1 SGHAT, CDR2 FQNNGV. The CDR3 region is CASILVVRGTEAFS. For the CDR3, the DNA is TGTGCCAGTATCTTAGTCGTGAGGGGCACTGAAGCTTTCTCT.

The rearrangement uses TRBV20-1 and TRBJ1-3, with D unclear. This CDR3 region has 14 residues. The V end was cut by 2 bases, the J end by 0 bases, with 8 bases between. Per germline, CDR1 DFQATT and CDR2 SNEGSKA (reference sequence). The CDR3 loop reads CSARWTSSGNTIYF. The CDR3 bases are TGCAGTGCTAGATGGACGAGCTCTGGAAACACCATATATTTT.

This chain connects TRBV5-4 to TRBJ2-7, with D maybe TRBD2 (5 bases). V lost 1 base, J lost 6 bases, and 17 bases lay in between. Per germline, CDR1 SGHNT and CDR2 YYREEE (reference sequence). The CDR3 consists of 15 residues. CDR3 sequence: CASSLSLGAVGEQYF. CDR3 bases: TGTGCCAGCAGCTTGTCCCTGGGAGCTGTAGGCGAGCAGTACTTC. Drawing the rest from reference TRBV5-4 and TRBJ2-7, the complete variable domain is ETGVTQSPTHLIKTRGQQVTLRCSSQSGHNTVSWYQQALGQGPQFIFQYYREEENGRGNFPPRFSGLQFPNYSSELNVNALELDDSALYLCASSLSLGAVGEQYFGPGTRLTVT.

About this clonotype: A read error may account for a junction end that differs from germline. This chain connects TRBV11-3 to TRBJ2-6; D ambiguous. The V gene's germline CDR1 is SGHNT and CDR2 YENEEA. The CDR3 runs 16 residues. CDR3 amino acids: CASSIESSAGSNVLTF. The CDR3 region has the DNA TGTGCCAGCAGCATAGAATCCAGCGCTGGGTCCAACGTCCTGACTTTC.

The rearrangement uses TRBV12-3 or TRBV12-4 and TRBJ2-1, with 10 bases aligning to TRBD2. This CDR3 has 15 residues. Trimming removed 6 bases from V and 9 bases from J; junction bases left unmatched: 11. The CDR3 DNA is TGTGCCAGCAGATCTTTAGCGGGAGGTATGGTTGAGCAGTTCTTC. This sequence encodes CASRSLAGGMVEQFF.

As concerns this clonotype: A junction end diverges from the germline sequence, so it may reflect a read error. The chain is built from TRBV10-2 and TRBJ2-7; maybe TRBD1 (6 bases). Germline V gene data show CDR1 as WSHSY and CDR2 as SAAADI. CDR3 length: 13 residues. Here the CDR3 DNA reads TGCGCCAGCAGTGACAGACAGGCGTACGAGCTGTACTTC. Protein product: CASSDRQAYELYF.

This chain connects TRBV11-2 to TRBJ2-1; TRBD2 matches 7 bases. J gave up 11 bases and V 5 bases, and 15 bases lay outside the gene matches. The V gene's germline CDR1 is SGHAT and CDR2 FQNNGV. The CDR3 runs to 15 residues. CDR3: CASSPWTSLRNKQFF. The CDR3 DNA reads as TGTGCCAGCAGCCCCTGGACTAGTCTAAGGAATAAGCAGTTCTTC.